This paragraph covers one T cell receptor (beta chain) sequence. The data were taken from a study of Graves' ophthalmopathy and Graves' hyperthyroidism. Study-level information: Peripheral blood was collected at initial diagnosis, before any treatment.

Investigators amplified TCR beta CDR3 regions from RNA transcripts. RT-PCR was first run with HTBI primers, then multiplex PCR in a second round. A single record per CDR3 protein comes from TCRdb applying MiXCR to the multiplex PCR reads. The data contain 170,000 or so distinct CDR3 sequences, about two fifths of them singletons. The V end was cut by 3 bases, the J end by 2 bases, with 10 bases between. The CDR3 has 14 residues. The V gene's germline CDR1 is LNHNV and CDR2 YYDKDF (reference sequence). The receptor was isolated from a man in his thirties or forties with Graves' ophthalmopathy. Sequencing used peripheral blood. The chain recombines TRBV15 with TRBJ1-2; D is uncertain. The CDR3 nucleotides read TGTGCCACCAGCAGGGGGAGGGCAAACTATGGCTACACCTTC. The encoded protein is CATSRGRANYGYTF.